This T cell receptor (beta chain) was identified during a study of T cells after yellow fever vaccination. This clonotype was seen at least ten times. Template switching by 5'RACE produced TCR cDNA, adding a universal primer site and UMIs. TCRdb fed the 5' RACE reads into MiXCR, producing one record per CDR3 protein. This repertoire shows roughly 310,000 distinct CDR3 sequences, about 9.5% found once; its top ten account for roughly 17%. Losses at the gene ends were 5 bases for V and 0 bases for J; bases not matched to a gene: 3. Germline V gene lookup returns CDR1 LNHNV and CDR2 YYDKDF (reference sequence). CDR3 length: 15 amino acids.

This clonotype was sampled from a man between 18 and 35 years old who received the YFV17D yellow fever vaccine. This chain uses TRBV15 with TRBJ2-3, with 9 positions matching TRBD1. The material was PBMCs, obtained on the day of the first yellow fever vaccination. The DNA of the CDR3 is TGTGCCACCAGCTTTGGGACAGGGAGCACAGATACGCAGTATTTT. As protein: CATSFGTGSTDTQYF.